The clone carrying this TCR beta chain has only a few counts. This specimen comes from a study of T cells of healthy individuals. Germline CDR1 reads MNHEY; CDR2 reads SMNVEV (reference sequence). J gave up 7 bases and V 5 bases, and 6 bases lay outside the gene matches. This CDR3 contains 14 residues. TCRdb passed the 5' RACE reads through MiXCR, listing each CDR3 protein once. The profile shows 85,000 to 100,000 distinct CDR3 sequences, 17% of them singletons. The chain links TRBV27 to TRBJ2-2; 8 bases are a match to TRBD1. The source is a human donor in good health. CDR3 protein: CASSARGQGGELFF. DNA of the CDR3: TGTGCCAGCAGTGCCAGGGGGCAGGGCGGGGAGCTGTTTTTT.